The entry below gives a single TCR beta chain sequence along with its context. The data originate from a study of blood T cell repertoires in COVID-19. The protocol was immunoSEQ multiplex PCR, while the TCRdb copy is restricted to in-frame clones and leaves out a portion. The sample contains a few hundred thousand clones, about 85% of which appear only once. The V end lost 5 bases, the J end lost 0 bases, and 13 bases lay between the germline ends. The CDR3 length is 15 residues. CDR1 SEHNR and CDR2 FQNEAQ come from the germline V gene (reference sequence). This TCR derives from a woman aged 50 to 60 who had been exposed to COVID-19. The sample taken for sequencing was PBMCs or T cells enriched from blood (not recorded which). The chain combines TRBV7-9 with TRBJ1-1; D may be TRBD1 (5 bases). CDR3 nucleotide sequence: TGTGCCAGCAGCGTGACAGTGCTCATGAACACTGAAGCTTTCTTT. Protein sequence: CASSVTVLMNTEAFF. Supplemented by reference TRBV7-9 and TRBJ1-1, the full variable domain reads DTGVSQNPRHKITKRGQNVTFRCDPISEHNRLYWYRQTLGQGPEFLTYFQNEAQLEKSRLLSDRFSAERPKGSFSTLEIQRTEQGDSAMYLCASSVTVLMNTEAFFGQGTRLTVV.